Included here is one T cell receptor (beta chain) sequence, with context. Its target is not known. With 2 bases removed from V and 7 bases from J, the gap between germline ends came to 20 bases. Germline CDR1 and CDR2: MGHRA and YSYEKL. This CDR3 has 17 amino acids. The repertoire was sequenced with immunoSEQ multiplex PCR; TCRdb's copy has only in-frame clones and lacks some. The sample contains over 100,000 clones, over 75% of which appear only once. The sample comes from a study of cytomegalovirus exposure and HLA in healthy donors. Study summary: In a later analysis, the roughly 130 validation repertoires were reported to have used the same platform as the approximately 690 first-cohort repertoires.

General study points: The authors listed roughly 150 TCR beta chains as cytomegalovirus-associated. According to reports, the classifier identified cytomegalovirus status with high specificity and sensitivity. Specific recognition of CMV antigens was confirmed in vitro for a few chains (all CMV-associated).

This receptor was taken from a woman aged 18-29 years in good health and CMV-seropositive. The chain recombines TRBV4-1 with TRBJ1-4; D is uncertain. Input material: PBMCs. In DNA, the CDR3 is TGCGCCAGCAGCCAATTGGGCCGCGGGGTAGAGGGTGAAAAACTGTTTTTT. Residues: CASSQLGRGVEGEKLFF.